Detailed here is one T cell receptor beta chain. Its recognized antigen is unknown. Nothing much larger sits one base from this clone, and base qualities are not available. Receptor libraries were prepared by the immunoSEQ multiplex PCR assay. The multiplex PCR relied on a mix of 60 forward primers for TCR Vbeta segments and 13 reverse primers for TCR Jbeta segments. Amplification of the CDR3 region of rearranged TCR beta genes was performed with a multiplex PCR assay on genomic DNA. On the Illumina HiSeq System, the amplified TCR beta libraries were sequenced as 87-base-pair reads. Turning to the authors' computational methods: Across the 600 to 700 repertoires, a later analysis counted tens of millions of unique TCR beta chains, 9.5 million to 13 million of which were shared by at least two donors. Raw reads were error-corrected and collapsed into unique sequences by a nearest-neighbor algorithm in which closely related sequences were merged to remove PCR and sequencing errors. V, D and J gene segments were assigned by aligning CDR3 sequences to IMGT reference sequences. For a sequence to be retained, at least a six-nucleotide match to both a V gene segment and a J gene segment was required. Rearrangements were classified as productive when the CDR3 lacked stop codons and remained in frame with V and J, and all other rearrangements were classified as non-productive. CDR3 was defined according to IMGT convention as the region running from the second conserved V-encoded cysteine to the conserved J-encoded phenylalanine. The earlier analysis of some 540 of the donors excluded any sequence lacking an unambiguous match to a single V gene segment. An earlier analysis of 587 of the donors classified V segments as functional when productive rearrangements were above 56.7% and as segregating when the standard deviation between donors was above 5%. A statistical classification framework was developed to diagnose cytomegalovirus status using the catalog of TCR beta chain sequences. In a later analysis, V and J genes were assigned by comparing TCR nucleotide sequences against IMGT/GENE-DB human TR gene sequences. A later analysis assigned CDR3 sequences and most-parsimonious VDJ recombination scenarios with the TCRdist pipeline. In a later analysis, each TCR beta chain was defined by its CDR3 amino acid sequence together with its V-gene family, and reads lacking a unique V-gene family were excluded. As a way to deal with suspected cross-contamination and a sequencing artifact, a later analysis dropped roughly 600 nucleotide sequences that were highly shared and had low generation probability. In a later analysis, a clonal expansion index for each public chain was calculated from normalized within-repertoire ranks of inferred template counts. In a later analysis, generation probabilities were computed using a VDJ recombination model fitted to out-of-frame rearrangements, and the results were checked against IGoR. A later analysis scored TCR-TCR, TCR-HLA and TCR-CMV co-occurrence with hypergeometric tests, applying a repertoire-size bias correction to TCR pairs. A later analysis estimated false discovery rates by permuting HLA or CMV assignments 20 times. In a later analysis, co-occurring TCRs were grouped using DBSCAN, and TCRdist sequence similarity was added for clustering within HLA-allele-positive subsets. Repertoires with fewer than 30,000 or more than 120,000 public chains, plus five repertoires with anomalous nucleotide sharing, were excluded from co-occurrence clustering. Held by TCRdb, this immuneACCESS table contains in-frame sequences only and omits some clones. Under half of the omission traces to an unresolved V gene where checked; the cause of the rest is unknown. The V and J calls and clone size come from that table; D and trimming were worked out from the DNA. Present in this sample are about 100,000 clones, around 76% of which were seen just once. The top ten hold over 6% of the sample.

The data originate from a study of cytomegalovirus exposure and HLA in healthy donors (dated by TCRdb to about 2017). General notes on the study: According to an earlier analysis of 450 to 650 of the donors, about 179 million T cells yielded some 110 million unique TCR beta sequences and about 300 Gb of sequence data. About 300 gigabases of sequencing data and roughly 80 million unique TCR sequences made up an early release that covered approximately 650 HLA-typed donors. Of the 300 to 500 genotyped donors, 65% to 90% were placed in the genetic ancestry cluster associated with self-reported Caucasian donors. The study aimed to test whether signatures of past pathogen exposure could be identified by cataloging public T cell receptors. The T cell repertoires of around 670 subjects were profiled by immunosequencing and related to cytomegalovirus serostatus. Along with the approximately 700-subject first cohort, a separate validation cohort of over 90 different subjects was used. High-throughput TCR immunosequencing, statistical association of individual TCRs with disease status, and machine learning were combined to predict cytomegalovirus infection status. A later analysis re-examined previously published TCR beta repertoires from about 700 donors and added high-resolution HLA genotyping to investigate patterns of TCR occurrence. The later analysis used no new phenotypic data to find candidate immune exposures, relying instead on TCR beta sequences and their occurrence across donors. An earlier analysis of around 640 of the donors used high-throughput TCR beta sequencing to judge whether each TCR beta V gene segment behaved as functional or pseudogenic. Alongside the repertoire data, information on donor age, sex, ethnicity and CMV serostatus was compiled. A later genetic analysis used genome-wide SNP genotypes for about 60% of the roughly 700 donors, treating that subset as a discovery cohort. Every repertoire in the discovery cohort had been generated on one and the same sequencing platform. Class I and class II HLA loci were covered by the typing at four-digit resolution. Typing coverage varied by locus: roughly 620-640 donors for A, B, C, DRB1 and DQB1; roughly 520 for DQA1; more than 600 for DPA1; around 490 for DPB1. Four to six DR-DQ haplotypes were handled as single units for association and clustering, since linkage in the cohort was strong. Across some 400 genotyped donors of the cohort, an average of about 220,000 unique TCR beta nucleotide sequences per donor were sequenced, and around 20% of those sequences were non-productive.

Broader findings and caveats from the paper: Most TCR sequences were seen in very few donors, while some public TCRs were found in many individuals. A later genetic analysis associated a missense DCLRE1C variant with V-gene and J-gene trimming of TCR beta chains, and an independent cohort replicated the association. An earlier analysis of 587 of the donors showed that most TCR beta V segments appeared in productive rearrangements either about 87% or about 30% of the time, which broadly matched IMGT annotations. In a later analysis, TCR association rates were found to vary across HLA loci, with the most associated TCRs seen for DRB1 alleles and the fewest for HLA-C alleles. It was suggested by the authors that the approach could potentially be generalized to other disease states and immunological phenotypes. Only TCR beta chains were sequenced in this cohort, and the absence of alpha or paired-chain data limited detectable features. In a later analysis, around 17,000 TCR beta sequences were associated with specific HLA alleles at a false discovery rate of 0.05. Some IMGT-functional V segments, including TRBV6-2 and TRBV6-3, could not be told apart with the 87-base-pair reads, so those segments were excluded. Most CMV-associated TCR beta chains appeared to be HLA-restricted in a later analysis, and the HLA associations seemed to be driven largely by CMV exposure. The study gave a list of 150 to 200 TCR beta chains associated with cytomegalovirus. Because HLA typing was unavailable for some donors at each locus, only the typed subset was used in association tests. According to a later genetic analysis, donors in an Asian-associated ancestry cluster had fewer N-insertions in productive TCRs than the approximately 650-donor mean. Because counts were too low, about 18 rarely observed V segments, including chromosome 9 orphons, were excluded from the earlier analysis of under 650 of the donors. Cytomegalovirus status was reported to be diagnosed by the classifier with high specificity and sensitivity in both the original and validation cohorts. Presence/absence analyses assumed roughly uniform sequencing depth across donors, an assumption that may not hold. A further reported finding was that TCR beta sequences accurately predicted the HLA-A and HLA-B alleles for most subjects in the first cohort. Correlated functional status among segregating V segments might reflect linkage disequilibrium, but an unknown experimental factor could not be ruled out. Several of the top co-occurrence clusters appeared to be linked to parvovirus B19, influenza, CMV and Epstein-Barr virus, according to a later analysis. Assigning TCR associations to individual alleles was difficult when HLA alleles, especially DR and DQ, strongly co-occurred. The sequencing pipeline was judged likely to have produced a cluster of highly shared sequence variants as a technical artifact. For the cohort, immune exposure information was limited to CMV serostatus. In a later analysis, HLA-associated TCR beta chains were found to be more clonally expanded and to have lower generation probabilities than equally common non-associated chains. Three of the identified cytomegalovirus-associated TCR beta chains were confirmed in vitro to be specific for cytomegalovirus antigens.

V lost 7 bases and J lost 4 bases; the stretch between them is 13 bases long. Taken from the germline V gene, the CDR1 and CDR2 loops are SNHLY and FYNNEI. Including cysteine and phenylalanine, the CDR3 has 13 amino acids. Only the CDR3 part of the read is kept: 39 bases, read in frame from the first base. In total, approximately 610 healthy bone marrow donors made up the cohort. At the time of sampling, every cohort member was nominally healthy, though immune exposures that went unrecorded were likely present. The donor was CMV seropositive and belonged to the group of about 290 seropositive cohort members. A peripheral blood sample was collected from each donor, and TCR beta sequencing was performed on peripheral blood mononuclear cells. The Qiagen DNeasy Blood Extraction Kit was used to extract genomic DNA from the blood cell samples.

In this chain, TRBV2 is recombined with TRBJ1-1, and the D gene may be TRBD1, 6 bases matching. The receptor was derived from a man between 35 and 55 years old in good health and CMV-seropositive. The sequencing input was PBMCs. The CDR3 region: CASTTGYGTEAFF. The DNA is TGTGCCAGCACCACAGGGTACGGCACTGAAGCTTTCTTT.